This T cell receptor beta chain was sequenced in a study of beta chain features in type 1 diabetes. The V gene's germline CDR1 is SGHRS and CDR2 YFSETQ. Between the trimmed V and J ends, which lost 0 bases and 0 bases, there was a span of 7 bases. This CDR3 has 16 residues. General observations from the study: Moderate yet significant TCRB CDR3 shortening was seen in Type 1 diabetes patients in all four CD4+ subsets. HLA influence on TCRB rearrangement stayed unresolved here.

Expressed TCRB transcripts got sequenced, as all isolated RNA was reverse transcribed. Naive, central memory and regulatory T cell samples averaged around 3.9 million immunoSEQ reads each. The protocol was immunoSEQ multiplex PCR, while the TCRdb copy is restricted to in-frame clones and leaves out a portion. The sample lists approximately 250,000 clones, 20% to 25% seen once, with around 0.013% in the top ten. This clone has more than one count but fewer than ten. The antigen remains unidentified. On average, the one heparinised blood draw given by each donor was approximately 120 mL. Researchers reported sorting CD4+ naive, central memory, regulatory and stem cell-like memory cells via CD45RO/CCR7/CD25/CD127/CD95/CD27.

The sequenced material came from naive CD4+ T cells from blood. This TCR came from a woman in her 30s with type 1 diabetes. The V gene is TRBV5-1, the J gene TRBJ2-6; D uncertain. The DNA of the CDR3 is TGCGCCAGCAGCTTGGTTGGCAGCTCTGGGGCCAACGTCCTGACTTTC. The encoded protein is CASSLVGSSGANVLTF.